This T cell receptor beta chain appears in the sequencing data of a study of OX40 agonist ivuxolimab in advanced cancers. Background on the study: Across the patients, intravenous ivuxolimab was delivered every 2 weeks at 0.01 to 10 mg/kg. Findings of the study overall: Low normalized T-cell clonal expansion also characterized some of the nonresponders.

Notes on this clone: Its antigen is still unknown.

At cycle 4 day 1, cycle 7 day 1, and baseline, blood was sampled. Trimming stripped 0 bases from V and 10 bases from J, with 6 bases between. CDR1 and CDR2 (germline): MGHRA, YSYEKL. This CDR3 region has 11 residues. Profiled with immunoSEQ multiplex PCR; TCRdb holds only in-frame clones, not every one. In the table there are over 50,000 clones, about 90% of which are singletons. This sequence originates from an adult with an advanced solid tumor such as melanoma, head and neck, liver or kidney cancer. This chain links TRBV4-1 with TRBJ1-2, with D unclear. The sample in question was CD4+ or CD8+ T cells sorted from blood, obtained in a trial of the OX40 agonist ivuxolimab. The CDR3 bases are TGCGCCAGCAGCCAAGAATCTCACTACACCTTC. Its protein is CASSQESHYTF.